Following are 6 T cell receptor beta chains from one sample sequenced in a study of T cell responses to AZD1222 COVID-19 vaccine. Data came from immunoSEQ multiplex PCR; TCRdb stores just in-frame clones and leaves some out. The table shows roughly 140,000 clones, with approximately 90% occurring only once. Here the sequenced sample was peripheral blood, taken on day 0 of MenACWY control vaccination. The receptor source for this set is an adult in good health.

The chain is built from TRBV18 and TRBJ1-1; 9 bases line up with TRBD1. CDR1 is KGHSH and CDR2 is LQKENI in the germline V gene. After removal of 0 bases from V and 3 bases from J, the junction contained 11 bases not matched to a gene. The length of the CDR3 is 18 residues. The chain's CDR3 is CASSPPGVRTGADTEAFF. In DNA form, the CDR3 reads TGTGCCAGCTCACCACCCGGCGTTAGGACAGGGGCTGACACTGAAGCTTTCTTT.

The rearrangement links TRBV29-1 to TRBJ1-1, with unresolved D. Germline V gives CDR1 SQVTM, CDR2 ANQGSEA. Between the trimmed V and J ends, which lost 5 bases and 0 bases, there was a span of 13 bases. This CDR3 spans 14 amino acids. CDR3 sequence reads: CSVRKGSVNTEAFF. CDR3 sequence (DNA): TGCAGCGTTCGGAAAGGATCGGTGAACACTGAAGCTTTCTTT.

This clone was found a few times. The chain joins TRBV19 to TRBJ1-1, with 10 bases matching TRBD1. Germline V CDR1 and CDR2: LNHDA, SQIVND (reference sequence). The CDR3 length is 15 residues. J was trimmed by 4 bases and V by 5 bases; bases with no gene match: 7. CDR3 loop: CASSLGTGAATEAFF. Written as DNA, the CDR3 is TGTGCCAGTAGTTTGGGGACAGGGGCGGCCACTGAAGCTTTCTTT.

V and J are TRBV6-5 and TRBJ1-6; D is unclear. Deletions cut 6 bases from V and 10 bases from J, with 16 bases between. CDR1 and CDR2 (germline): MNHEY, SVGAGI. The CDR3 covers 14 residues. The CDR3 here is CASRKTGVGSPLHF. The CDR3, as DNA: TGTGCCAGCAGAAAAACTGGGGTCGGGTCACCCCTCCACTTT.

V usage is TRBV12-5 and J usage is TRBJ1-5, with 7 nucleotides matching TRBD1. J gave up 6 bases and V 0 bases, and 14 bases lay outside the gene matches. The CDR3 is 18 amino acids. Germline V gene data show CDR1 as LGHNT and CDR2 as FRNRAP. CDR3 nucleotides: TGTGCTAGTGGTTTGGTACCGGATGGACAGGCAAGGACTCAGCCCCAGCATTTT. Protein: CASGLVPDGQARTQPQHF.

The CDR3 protein is CASSLAREDTIYF. In DNA form, the CDR3 reads TGTGCCAGCAGCCTTGCTCGAGAAGACACCATATATTTT. This chain connects TRBV7-2 to TRBJ1-3; unclear D gene. Between the trimmed V and J ends, which lost 5 bases and 8 bases, there was a span of 13 bases. The CDR3 spans 13 residues. The germline V gene encodes CDR1 SGHTA and CDR2 FQGNSA.